This TCR beta chain comes out of a study of blood T cell repertoires in COVID-19. Background on the study: Sites in the United States, Italy and Spain provided acute and convalescent COVID-19 samples. PBMCs, B-cell-depleted T cells, or T cells provided the cDNA or gDNA that made up the material.

Original handling: Counts of nucleated cells, estimated from reference gene primer amplification, were obtained. The method was immunoSEQ multiplex PCR; TCRdb's version includes in-frame clones alone and lacks a portion of them. The V and J calls and clone size were taken over from that table, and D and trimming were inferred from the DNA. The sample has roughly 200,000 clones, around 80% seen once; the top ten hold around 13%. CDR3 length: 15 residues. Sequences were obtained from peripheral blood. The clonotype comes from a human donor in a cohort sampled during active COVID-19. This chain links TRBV21-1 with TRBJ2-7; the table's D call, TRBD2, has no DNA check behind it. TRBV21-1 is assigned pseudogene status. Here the CDR3 reads CASSTRTSGRYEQYF. DNA for the CDR3: TGTGCCAGCAGCACGCGGACTAGCGGGAGATACGAGCAGTACTTC.